What follows is one T cell receptor (beta chain) and its context. The specificity of this receptor is unknown. A read error may account for a junction end that differs from germline. These data belong to a study of T cell changes during pregnancy in multiple sclerosis (dated by TCRdb to about 2019). As for the study more broadly: Changes in the T cell repertoire over the course of pregnancy were examined in this study in women with multiple sclerosis.

The method behind the library was the immunoSEQ multiplex PCR assay. TCRdb re-hosts the immuneACCESS table, in-frame sequences only. Its copies lack some clones; in the studies checked, an unresolved V gene accounts for under half of them, and the cause for the rest is not known. This sample gives under 80,000 clones in total; 75% to 95% of them show up just once. The ten largest make up under 0.6% of the sample. The germline V gene specifies SGHDT as CDR1 and YYEEEE as CDR2. The CDR3, cysteine through phenylalanine, is 12 amino acids long. The sequence is cut down to CDR3 DNA, 36 bases in frame from base 1.

The source of this sequence is a female donor with multiple sclerosis, enrolled in a pregnancy study. Sequencing used CD4+ T cells from peripheral blood mononuclear cells, obtained in the second trimester of pregnancy. The V gene is TRBV5-6 and the J gene is TRBJ2-1, with 7 bases matching TRBD2. The CDR3 amino acid sequence is: CASSLKRDRGVF. Read as DNA, the sequence is TGTGCCAGCAGCCTAAAGCGGGACCGGGGGGTCTTC.